This entry features one T cell receptor beta chain sequence. This sample is drawn from a study of T-cell reconstitution after alpha-beta-depleted transplantation in children. Unique molecular identifiers featured in how the TCRbeta library was prepared. A single record per CDR3 protein comes from TCRdb applying MiXCR to the PCR reads. The sample contains about 690,000 distinct CDR3 sequences, roughly 17% of which appear only once. V dropped 3 bases and J dropped 0; count of bases not matched to a gene: 7. This CDR3 spans 16 amino acids. From germline, CDR1 is MNHNS and CDR2 SASEGT. This TCR was sampled from a human donor who donated a stem cell graft to a child with acute myeloid leukemia. The V call is TRBV6-1, the J call TRBJ1-1, with 7 bases that match TRBD1. This specimen was PBMCs from the stem cell graft donor, taken from the stem cell graft. The CDR3 sequence: CASSDRDRSLNTEAFF. As DNA, the CDR3 is TGTGCCAGCAGTGACCGGGACAGAAGTTTGAACACTGAAGCTTTCTTT.